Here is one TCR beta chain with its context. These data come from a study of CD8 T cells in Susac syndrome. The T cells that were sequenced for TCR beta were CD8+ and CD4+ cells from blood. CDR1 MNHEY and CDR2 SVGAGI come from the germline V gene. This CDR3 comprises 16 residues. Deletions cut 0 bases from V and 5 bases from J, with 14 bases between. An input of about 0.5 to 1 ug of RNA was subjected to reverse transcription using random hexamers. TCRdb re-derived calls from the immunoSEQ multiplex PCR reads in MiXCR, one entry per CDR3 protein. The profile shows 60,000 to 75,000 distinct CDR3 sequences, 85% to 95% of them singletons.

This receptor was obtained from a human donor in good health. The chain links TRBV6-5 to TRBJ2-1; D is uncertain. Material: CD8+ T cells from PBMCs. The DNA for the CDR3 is TGTGCCAGCAGTTACTCCGGCCGTCTCAACCACAATGAGCAGTTCTTC. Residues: CASSYSGRLNHNEQFF.